This T cell receptor beta chain is from a study of blood T cells in healthy people across ages (dated by TCRdb to the mid-2010s). A note on the overall study: In model experiments, template switching captured roughly one uniquely barcoded TCR beta cDNA molecule for every two T cells. To track age-related changes in TCR beta repertoire diversity, the study relied on deep sequencing normalized with unique cDNA molecular identifiers. Two additional independent replicas of 1 million unique cDNA reads from the same blood draw were analyzed for two donors (one aged 18 to 30 and one aged 80 or older). The donors were divided into four age groups: young (average around 16 years), middle-aged (about 41), aged (approximately 62) and long-lived (more than 75). Overall study outcomes, separate from this receptor: Because the CMV infection status of the donors was unknown, age-related changes in expanded clonotypes may potentially have been confounded. Since profiling was done on bulk unsorted PBMCs, naive and antigen-experienced compartments could not be conclusively compared. Estimates of total diversity based on one million sequenced T cells were regarded as lower bounds and as underestimates. There was a strong correlation between observed TCR beta diversity and the percentage of naive T cells measured by flow cytometry. Compared with the aged group, more naive CD4+ T cells, fewer expanded clones and increased TCR diversity were shown by the long-lived group, suggesting age selection. Observed TCR beta diversity per million T cells fell roughly linearly with age, and a significant reduction was already apparent by age about 43.

Comment on this clonotype: Its antigen has not been determined. No much larger clonotype is one base removed from it; base qualities were not supplied.

Libraries were built with 5' RACE. The sequencing machine was an Illumina HiSeq 2500. A second PCR of roughly 7 to 11 cycles was performed with a sample-barcoded 5' primer and a J-beta primer mix. Each TCR beta cDNA molecule received a unique molecular identifier from a template-switch 5' adaptor carrying 12 random nucleotides. At least 3 million CDR3-containing paired-end reads were obtained from each sample. First-strand cDNA synthesis was performed from all RNA using the Mint cDNA synthesis kit, with priming by a TRBC-specific oligonucleotide. After uracil-DNA glycosylase treatment, a first 18-cycle PCR used universal primers M1SS and BC2_uni_R on all cDNA. The study's processing was this. Each sample was normalized by randomly selecting 1 million high-quality reads, each carrying a distinct molecular identifier. Instead of being binned into consensus sequences, reads that shared molecular identifiers were thrown out. MiTCR, with a Q25 quality threshold and the strictest error-elimination algorithm, was used for CDR3 identification, clonotype clustering and error correction. A nonparametric unseen species model with Euler transformation was used to estimate a lower bound on total TCR beta diversity. TCRdb's own reprocessing of the public reads used fastp at Q25 and MiXCR and kept productive beta chains. When rows share a CDR3 protein, they turn into one entry using the most common DNA and genes. TCRdb's processing, not the study's, gives the V and J calls here. The sample includes about 800,000 distinct CDR3 sequences, with around 25% observed a single time. Under 4.5% of the sample is in the top ten clones.

For CDR1 and CDR2, the germline V gene lists SGHRS and YFSETQ. Including the terminal cysteine and phenylalanine, the CDR3 comprises 13 residues. Only the CDR3 part of the read is kept: 39 bases, read in frame from the first base. Compared with germline, V lacks 8 bases and J lacks 3 bases; bases without a gene match: 5. The roughly 39 donors, aged about 6 to 95 years, were systemically healthy Caucasian individuals from Russia. About 9.8 milliliters of peripheral blood were drawn from each donor into EDTA-treated Vacutainer tubes. PBMCs were isolated by Ficoll-Paque density-gradient centrifugation, with at least 6 million obtained per sample. Trizol reagent was used to extract total RNA from PBMCs, with at least 5.5 micrograms per sample. For every donor, flow cytometry on a PBMC aliquot measured the percentage of naive CD45RAhigh/CD27high T cells. This same sample was also taken into another study, of T cells of mothers and their children. As the second publication notes: Nine systemically healthy Caucasian individuals served as donors, namely three mothers together with their six children. cDNA synthesis consumed the entire amount of extracted RNA, loaded at about 1.6 ug RNA in each 15 ul reaction. Sample barcodes and 2-4 random nucleotides were added via the M1S primer in the second PCR. More than 9 million TCR beta CDR3 reads were obtained from each mother, and roughly 3.1 million reads were obtained from each child. TCR recombination output is similarly shaped by thymic selection in related and unrelated pairs, with a minor effect exerted by inherited differences. Normalized repertoire overlap in related mother-child pairs was always slightly higher than in unrelated mother-child pairs, but the difference was never significant. Persistent microchimeric T cell clones were not detected, at a sensitivity of roughly 100 clones per million clonotypes. Deep NGS was used in the study to compare the TCR beta repertoires of mothers and children and to look for features that separate related mother-child pairs from unrelated individuals. On average, the children were approximately 11 +/- 4 years old, while the mothers were roughly 40 +/- 4 years old. Libraries were sequenced on Illumina HiSeq 2000 with 100+100 nt paired-end reads after adapter ligation with NEBNext reagents. Mother and child libraries were prepared a month apart and sequenced in separate runs to prevent cross-contamination. Between roughly 500,000 and 2,300,000 distinct TCR beta clonotypes were identified per donor. Naive TCR beta clonotypes were estimated from low-frequency clonotypes matched to each donor's FACS-determined naive share, without sorting.

The specimen was blood. This sequence uses TRBV5-1 and TRBJ2-3; TRBD1 aligns with 8 central bases. This sequence originates from a boy younger than 18 in good health. Here is the DNA: TGCGCCAGTTGGACAGGGACAACAGATACGCAGTATTTT. This gives the protein CASWTGTTDTQYF.